This entry lists 27 T cell receptor beta chains sequenced from one sample in a study of response to subunit inactivated influenza vaccine. One entry per CDR3 protein results from TCRdb running MiXCR on the RT-PCR reads. There are about 150,000 distinct CDR3 sequences in the sample; around a tenth occur only once, and 35% to 40% lies in the top ten. This sample comprised CD8+ T cells sorted from PBMCs, obtained about 24 months after vaccination. These receptor sequences come from a man between 50 and 75 years old who received an inactivated influenza vaccine.

This clonotype was recorded at least ten times. The chain couples TRBV13 to TRBJ1-1; D unresolved. V was clipped by 5 bases and J by 7 bases, with 8 bases between them. Germline-derived CDR1 and CDR2 are PRHDT and FYEKMQ (reference sequence). The CDR3 loop spans 11 amino acids. The CDR3 spells CASSLGSEAFF. The CDR3 DNA sequence: TGTGCCAGCAGCCTCGGGAGTGAAGCTTTCTTT. The entire variable domain, with the rest obtained from reference TRBV13 and TRBJ1-1, is as follows: AAGVIQSPRHLIKEKRETATLKCYPIPRHDTVYWYQQGPGQDPQFLISFYEKMQSDKGSIPDRFSAQQFSDYHSELNMSSLELGDSALYFCASSLGSEAFFGQGTRLTVV.

The chain couples TRBV4-2 to TRBJ2-7; D uncertain. Per germline, CDR1 LGHNA and CDR2 YNFKEQ. V lost 4 bases and J 3 bases, leaving 10 bases between the germline ends. CDR3 size: 13 residues. CDR3 DNA: TGTGCCAGCAGCCCCCTAGGGAACTACGAGCAGTACTTC. This gives the protein CASSPLGNYEQYF.

V and J are TRBV27 and TRBJ2-1; D is unclear. The CDR3 is 12 residues long. The germline CDR1 and CDR2 sequences are MNHEY and SMNVEV (reference sequence). V lost 6 bases and J 3 bases, leaving 6 bases between the germline ends. Written as DNA, the CDR3 is TGTGCCAGCAGATCGGACTACAATGAGCAGTTCTTC. It translates to CASRSDYNEQFF.

This chain links TRBV7-9 with TRBJ2-7; TRBD2 aligns across 14 bases. V lost 4 bases to trimming and J lost 7 bases; unmatched junction nucleotides: 6. The CDR3 runs to 15 residues. Per the germline V gene, CDR1 is SEHNR and CDR2 is FQNEAQ (reference sequence). The CDR3 reads CASSSGGTSGSEQYF. The DNA for the CDR3 is TGTGCCAGCAGCTCCGGGGGGACTAGCGGGAGTGAGCAGTACTTC.

Only a few counts were recorded for this clonotype. V is TRBV12-3 or TRBV12-4 and J is TRBJ1-4; D remains ambiguous. Between the trimmed V and J ends, which lost 6 bases and 6 bases, there was a span of 11 bases. This CDR3 is built from 13 residues. CDR3 DNA sequence: TGTGCCAGCAGCCCCCCCTGGGATGAAAAACTGTTTTTT. Protein sequence: CASSPPWDEKLFF.

The chain employs TRBV6-2 or TRBV6-3 and TRBJ2-5, with D tentatively TRBD2 (5 bases). Germline CDR1 MNHEY, CDR2 SVGEGT. V dropped 2 bases and J dropped 2 bases, with 15 bases sitting between them. This CDR3 is 16 amino acids long. The CDR3 loop reads CASSYLGSPRQETQYF. CDR3 DNA: TGTGCCAGCAGTTACCTAGGGAGTCCGAGGCAAGAGACCCAGTACTTC.

This clonotype was observed at least ten times. The chain combines TRBV6-1 with TRBJ2-5; 7 positions match TRBD1. V was pared by 6 bases and J by 1 base, with 11 bases of the junction left unmatched. The CDR3 is 16 residues long. From germline, CDR1 is MNHNS and CDR2 SASEGT. CDR3 in DNA: TGTGCCAGCAGACTATCTACAGGGGAATTCCAAGAGACCCAGTACTTC. It yields the protein CASRLSTGEFQETQYF.

This clonotype came up many times. This sequence joins TRBV12-3 or TRBV12-4 and TRBJ1-5; D is perhaps TRBD1 (5 bases). The length of the CDR3 is 15 residues. The V end lost 3 bases, the J end lost 4 bases, and 13 bases lay between the germline ends. The CDR3 DNA is TGTGCCAGCAGTTTGTGGCGGGGGGAGAATCAGCCCCAGCATTTT. It is translated as CASSLWRGENQPQHF.

This clonotype was counted between two and nine times. V gene TRBV12-3 or TRBV12-4 combines with J gene TRBJ2-7, with a possible D match to TRBD1 (5 bases). The CDR3 spans 15 residues. V shed 5 bases and J shed 3 bases, with 17 bases lying between them. CDR3 residues: CASSPRTPNRYEQYF. In DNA, the CDR3 is TGTGCCAGCAGTCCGCGGACACCTAACCGCTACGAGCAGTACTTC.

The table lists this clonotype with a few counts. V and J are TRBV5-6 and TRBJ2-5; 8 nucleotides line up with TRBD1. Losses at the gene ends were 0 bases for V and 3 bases for J; bases not matched to a gene: 1. Germline lookup yields CDR1 SGHDT and CDR2 YYEEEE. The CDR3 is made up of 14 amino acids. Here the CDR3 reads CASSLETGEETQYF. The CDR3 nucleotides read TGTGCCAGCAGCTTGGAGACAGGGGAAGAGACCCAGTACTTC.

V usage is TRBV5-5 and J usage is TRBJ2-3; D gene uncertain. Germline loops: CDR1 SGHKS, CDR2 YYEKEE (reference sequence). With 4 bases removed from V and 4 bases from J, the gap between germline ends came to 10 bases. The CDR3 has 13 amino acids. CDR3 sequence: CASSPGLADTQYF. CDR3 bases: TGTGCCAGCAGCCCCGGTCTCGCAGATACGCAGTATTTT.

This clonotype was counted only a few times. Germline and junction disagree at one end, which may indicate a read error. The CDR3 reads CASSYSRGLPVKHF. CDR3 coding DNA: TGTGCCAGCAGTTACTCGCGCGGACTACCTGTTAAGCACTTC. The chain has TRBV6-5 and TRBJ2-5; tentatively, D is TRBD2 (6 bases). Looked up from germline, CDR1 is MNHEY and CDR2 is SVGAGI. This CDR3 has 14 amino acids.

This clonotype showed up many times. Here the CDR3 DNA reads TGCAGCGTTGACCTATCCTACAATGAGCAGTTCTTC. This encodes CSVDLSYNEQFF. This rearrangement joins TRBV29-1 to TRBJ2-1; no definite D call. The germline V gene encodes CDR1 SQVTM and CDR2 ANQGSEA. With 3 bases removed from V and 1 base from J, the gap between germline ends came to 4 bases. This CDR3 has 12 amino acids.

This clonotype was detected many times. This chain connects TRBV6-6 to TRBJ2-2; D is perhaps TRBD1 (5 bases). The germline V and J ends were trimmed by 6 bases and 6 bases, with 8 bases remaining between them. The germline V gene has CDR1 MNHNY and CDR2 SVGAGI (reference sequence). There are 12 residues in the CDR3. CDR3 in DNA: TGTGCCAGCAGGTCAGGGTCCGGGGAGCTGTTTTTT. Translation gives CASRSGSGELFF.

This clonotype was picked up a small number of times. V usage is TRBV12-3 or TRBV12-4 and J usage is TRBJ2-1; maybe TRBD2 (6 bases). There are 12 residues in the CDR3. V lost 6 bases and J 6 bases, leaving 9 bases between the germline ends. In DNA form, the CDR3 reads TGTGCCAGCAGGGGGAGGACCAATGAGCAGTTCTTC. Its translation is CASRGRTNEQFF.

This clonotype was recorded a few times. This sequence joins TRBV12-3 or TRBV12-4 and TRBJ2-7, with 11 bases aligning to TRBD2. The CDR3 covers 14 residues. J gave up 2 bases and V 6 bases, and 3 bases lay outside the gene matches. The CDR3 bases are TGTGCCAGCAGCGAGGGACTAGCGGCCTACGAGCAGTACTTC. Residues: CASSEGLAAYEQYF.

This clonotype was recorded many times. This sequence joins TRBV4-2 and TRBJ2-1; either TRBD1 or TRBD2 may supply D (5 bases each). Between the trimmed V and J ends, which lost 3 bases and 5 bases, there was a span of 14 bases. The germline gives CDR1 LGHNA, CDR2 YNFKEQ. There are 15 residues in the CDR3. The CDR3 sequence: CASSQGVGPNNEQFF. The CDR3 nucleotides are TGTGCCAGCAGCCAGGGGGTAGGGCCAAACAATGAGCAGTTCTTC.

This clonotype occurred many times. The chain employs TRBV7-9 and TRBJ2-2; no clear D gene. Trimming took 5 bases from V and 7 from J, leaving 17 bases between them. The CDR3 sequence is 15 residues long. Germline V gene sequence: CDR1 SEHNR, CDR2 FQNEAQ (reference sequence). CDR3 residues: CASSQTRGAYGELFF. DNA of the CDR3: TGTGCCAGCAGCCAGACCAGAGGAGCGTACGGGGAGCTGTTTTTT. The variable domain in full, completed from reference TRBV7-9 and TRBJ2-2, reads DTGVSQNPRHKITKRGQNVTFRCDPISEHNRLYWYRQTLGQGPEFLTYFQNEAQLEKSRLLSDRFSAERPKGSFSTLEIQRTEQGDSAMYLCASSQTRGAYGELFFGEGSRLTVL.

This clonotype was picked up a small number of times. The chain combines TRBV20-1 with TRBJ2-7; D perhaps matches TRBD1 (6 bases). Trimming left V 0 bases short and J 0 bases short, with 12 bases between. Germline V CDR1 and CDR2: DFQATT, SNEGSKA (reference sequence). The length of the CDR3 is 15 residues. CDR3 amino acids: CSAREMGDNSYEQYF. Here the CDR3 DNA reads TGCAGTGCTAGAGAGATGGGGGACAACTCCTACGAGCAGTACTTC.

The table lists this clonotype with a few counts. The chain combines TRBV12-3 or TRBV12-4 with TRBJ2-5; no clear D gene. The CDR3 contains 13 residues. Deletions cut 5 bases from V and 5 bases from J, with 12 bases between. The chain's CDR3 is CASSALSDETQYF. The CDR3 DNA follows: TGTGCCAGCAGTGCCCTGAGTGACGAGACCCAGTACTTC.

The chain recombines TRBV5-1 with TRBJ2-3; tentative D call: TRBD2 (5 bases). Germline V gene data show CDR1 as SGHRS and CDR2 as YFSETQ. The CDR3 is 17 amino acids. Trimming took off 4 bases at V and 0 bases at J, with 18 bases between the two ends. CDR3 in DNA: TGCGCCAGCAGCCCCCGAGGACTTCGGAGTAGCACAGATACGCAGTATTTT. Protein product: CASSPRGLRSSTDTQYF.

There are a few counts of this clonotype. This chain joins TRBV6-5 and TRBJ2-6; D is perhaps TRBD2 (5 bases). CDR1 and CDR2 from the germline V gene are MNHEY and SVGAGI. The CDR3 extends over 16 amino acids. Trimming shortened V by 0 bases and J by 1 base, and 7 bases separated the two germline ends. The CDR3 sequence is CASSYSVASGANVLTF. DNA of the CDR3: TGTGCCAGCAGTTACTCGGTAGCGTCTGGGGCCAACGTCCTGACTTTC.

The V gene is TRBV4-1, the J gene TRBJ2-1, with 12 bases matching TRBD2. Per the germline V gene, CDR1 is MGHRA and CDR2 is YSYEKL. The ends lost 5 bases at V and 8 bases at J; junction bases unmatched: 10. This CDR3 spans 16 amino acids. CDR3 region: CASSDRLAGAPDEQFF. CDR3 in DNA: TGCGCCAGCAGCGACCGACTAGCGGGAGCTCCGGATGAGCAGTTCTTC.

This clonotype was counted only a few times. The chain links TRBV5-6 to TRBJ2-1, with TRBD2 matching 13 bases. The germline CDR1 and CDR2 sequences are SGHDT and YYEEEE. V lost 4 bases and J lost 10; bases outside the gene matches: 2. CDR3 length: 13 residues. The CDR3 reads CASSQGLAGEQFF. The CDR3 DNA reads TGTGCCAGCAGCCAGGGACTAGCGGGGGAGCAGTTCTTC.

Ten or more counts support this clonotype. The rearrangement uses TRBV13 and TRBJ2-2, with no clear D. Germline CDR1 is PRHDT and CDR2 is FYEKMQ (reference sequence). This CDR3 comprises 12 residues. Trimming removed 5 bases at V and 8 bases at J, with 9 bases between. The CDR3 bases are TGTGCCAGCAGCGCCCACCAGGGGGAGCTGTTTTTT. Translating it yields CASSAHQGELFF.

This clonotype was observed a handful of times. The chain has TRBV7-9 and TRBJ2-2; 10 bases agree with TRBD1. This CDR3 region has 13 residues. The germline V gene has CDR1 SEHNR and CDR2 FQNEAQ (reference sequence). V lost 8 bases, J lost 4 bases, and 1 base stayed unmatched. The CDR3 bases are TGTGCCAGCGGGACAGGGGCCACCGGGGAGCTGTTTTTT. The encoded protein is CASGTGATGELFF.

This chain connects TRBV12-3 or TRBV12-4 to TRBJ2-5; the D is unclear. The CDR3 runs to 14 residues. Trimming pared 3 bases from V and 2 bases from J, leaving 10 bases between. The DNA of the CDR3 is TGTGCCAGCAGTTTCAACCTGTATCAAGAGACCCAGTACTTC. It translates to CASSFNLYQETQYF.